This T cell receptor (beta chain) was observed in a study of blood T cell repertoires in COVID-19. Generated by immunoSEQ multiplex PCR, the TCRdb table keeps only in-frame clones and is missing some. The sample yields 200,000 or so clones, about 86% seen once. Per germline, CDR1 SGHRS and CDR2 YFSETQ. The V gene lost 5 bases and the J gene lost 5 bases, with 12 bases spanning the gap. This CDR3 contains 13 residues. Source material: peripheral blood. The chain recombines TRBV5-1 with TRBJ2-3; possible D gene TRBD1, 6 bases. The receptor comes from a woman aged 25 to 39 who had recovered from COVID-19. The CDR3 loop is CASSFIQGDTQYF. CDR3 nucleotides: TGCGCCAGCAGTTTTATACAGGGAGATACGCAGTATTTT.